The sample holds many counts of the clone carrying this T cell receptor beta chain. A much larger clone sits a single nucleotide away, making a read error possible. This specimen belongs to a study of breast tumors, draining lymph nodes, adjacent tissues. TCRdb ran MiXCR on the multiplex PCR reads and lists one entry per CDR3 protein. Among roughly 17,000 distinct CDR3 sequences listed, roughly 64% were seen once. CDR3 length: 12 amino acids. Germline V gene lookup returns CDR1 DFQATT and CDR2 SNEGSKA (reference sequence). The sequencing sample was made of tumor-adjacent breast tissue. The receptor comes from a female donor with breast cancer. Some clones in this sample may be carry-over from other donors' samples. The gene calls are TRBV20-1 and TRBJ1-2; 8 bases are a match to TRBD1. The CDR3 here is CSALTGGNGSPF. The CDR3 nucleotides are TGCAGTGCTCTTACAGGGGGGAACGGCTCCCCCTTC.